Sequencing of this T cell receptor (beta chain) was carried out in a study of T cell responses to AZD1222 COVID-19 vaccine. Study results and caveats: Once two AZD1222 doses were given, Spike-specific TCR breadth and depth went up. Regions 160-218 and 743-854 held dominance among vaccine-associated CD4 TCRs, which spanned spike. Most donors were white British, females outnumbered males, and clonal diversity was possibly underestimated.

This CDR3 spans 17 amino acids. Per the germline V gene, CDR1 is MDHEN and CDR2 is SYDVKM. V was trimmed by 1 base and J by 6 bases, leaving 22 bases between them. As to this clone: What it recognizes is unknown.

Sequenced by immunoSEQ multiplex PCR; TCRdb stores in-frame clones only, minus some. This table holds about 56,000 clones, approximately 85% found once. The source was peripheral blood, collected on day 0 of AZD1222 vaccination. The rearrangement links TRBV28 to TRBJ2-7; D is uncertain. The sequence was collected from an adult in good health. The CDR3 DNA reads TGTGCCAGCAGTTTATTGAGTCCAAGTACCCCTTCGGGCGAGCAGTACTTC. It specifies CASSLLSPSTPSGEQYF.